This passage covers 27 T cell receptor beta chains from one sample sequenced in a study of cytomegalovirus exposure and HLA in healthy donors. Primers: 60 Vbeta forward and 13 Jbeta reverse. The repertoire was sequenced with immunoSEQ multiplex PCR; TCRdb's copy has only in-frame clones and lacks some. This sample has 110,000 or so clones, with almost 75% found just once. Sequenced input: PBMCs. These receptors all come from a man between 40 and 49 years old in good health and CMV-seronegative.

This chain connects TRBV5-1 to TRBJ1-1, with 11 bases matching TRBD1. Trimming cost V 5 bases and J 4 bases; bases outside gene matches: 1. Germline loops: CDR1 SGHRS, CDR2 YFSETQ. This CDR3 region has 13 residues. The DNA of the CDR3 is TGCGCCAGCAGAGGGACAGGGGGCACTGAAGCTTTCTTT. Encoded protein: CASRGTGGTEAFF.

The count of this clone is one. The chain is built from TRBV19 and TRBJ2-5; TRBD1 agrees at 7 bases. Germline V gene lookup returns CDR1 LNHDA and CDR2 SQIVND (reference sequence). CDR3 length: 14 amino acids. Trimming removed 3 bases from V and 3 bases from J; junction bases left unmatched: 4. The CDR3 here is CASSIRGGEETQYF. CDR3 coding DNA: TGTGCCAGTAGTATCAGAGGGGGCGAAGAGACCCAGTACTTC. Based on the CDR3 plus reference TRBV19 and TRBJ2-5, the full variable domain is DGGITQSPKYLFRKEGQNVTLSCEQNLNHDAMYWYRQDPGQGLRLIYYSQIVNDFQKGDIAEGYSVSREKKESFPLTVTSAQKNPTAFYLCASSIRGGEETQYFGPGTRLLVL.

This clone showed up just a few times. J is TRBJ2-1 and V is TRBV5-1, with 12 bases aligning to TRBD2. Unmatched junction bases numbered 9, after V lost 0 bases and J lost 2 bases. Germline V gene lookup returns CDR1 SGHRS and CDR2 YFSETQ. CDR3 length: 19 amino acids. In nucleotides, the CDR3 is TGCGCCAGCAGCTTGGGACGGAAACTAGCGGGAGGTACCTACAATGAGCAGTTCTTC. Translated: CASSLGRKLAGGTYNEQFF.

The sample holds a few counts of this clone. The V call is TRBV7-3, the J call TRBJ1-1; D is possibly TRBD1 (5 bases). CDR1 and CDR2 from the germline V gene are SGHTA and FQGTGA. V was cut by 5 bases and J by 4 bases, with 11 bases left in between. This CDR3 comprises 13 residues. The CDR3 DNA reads TGTGCCAGCAGCCTCTGGGGCGGCACTGAAGCTTTCTTT. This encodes CASSLWGGTEAFF.

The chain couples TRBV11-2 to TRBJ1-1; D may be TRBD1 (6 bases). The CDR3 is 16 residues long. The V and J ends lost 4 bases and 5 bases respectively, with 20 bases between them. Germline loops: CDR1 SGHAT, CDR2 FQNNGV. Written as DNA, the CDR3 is TGTGCCAGCAGCTCCGGTGAGGGGGTGAGGCGGACTGAAGCTTTCTTT. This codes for CASSSGEGVRRTEAFF.

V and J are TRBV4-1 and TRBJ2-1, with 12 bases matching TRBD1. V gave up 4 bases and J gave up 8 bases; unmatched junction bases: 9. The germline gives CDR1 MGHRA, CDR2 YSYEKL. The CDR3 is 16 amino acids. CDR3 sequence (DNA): TGCGCCAGCAGCCGGAACCGGGACAGGGGGCGCGATGAGCAGTTCTTC. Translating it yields CASSRNRDRGRDEQFF.

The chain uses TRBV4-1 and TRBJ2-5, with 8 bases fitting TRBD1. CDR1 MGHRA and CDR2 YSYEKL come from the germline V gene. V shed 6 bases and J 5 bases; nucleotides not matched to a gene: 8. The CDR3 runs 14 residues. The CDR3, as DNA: TGCGCCAGCAGTCAATCTACAGGGGGGGAGACCCAGTACTTC. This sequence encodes CASSQSTGGETQYF.

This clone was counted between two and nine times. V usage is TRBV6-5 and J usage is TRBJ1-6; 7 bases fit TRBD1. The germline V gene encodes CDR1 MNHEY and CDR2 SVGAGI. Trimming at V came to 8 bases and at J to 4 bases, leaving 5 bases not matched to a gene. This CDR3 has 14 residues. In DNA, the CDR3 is TGTGCCAGCCGGGACAGCCCTTATAATTCACCCCTCCACTTT. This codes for CASRDSPYNSPLHF.

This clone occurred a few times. CDR3 sequence (DNA): TGTGCCAGCAGTGAAACGCACAGCAACTATGGCTACACCTTC. Its protein is CASSETHSNYGYTF. The chain has TRBV6-1 and TRBJ1-2; D unresolved. The V end was cut by 2 bases, the J end by 2 bases, with 9 bases between. CDR3 length: 14 residues. Per germline, CDR1 MNHNS and CDR2 SASEGT.

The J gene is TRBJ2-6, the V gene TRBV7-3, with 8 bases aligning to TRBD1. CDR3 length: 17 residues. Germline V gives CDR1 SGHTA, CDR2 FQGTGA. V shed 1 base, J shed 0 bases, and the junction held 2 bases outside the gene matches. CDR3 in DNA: TGTGCCAGCAGCTTAAGGACAGGGAGCTCTGGGGCCAACGTCCTGACTTTC. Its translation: CASSLRTGSSGANVLTF. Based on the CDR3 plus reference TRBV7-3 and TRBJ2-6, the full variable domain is GAGVSQTPSNKVTEKGKYVELRCDPISGHTALYWYRQSLGQGPEFLIYFQGTGAADDSGLPNDRFFAVRPEGSVSTLKIQRTERGDSAVYLCASSLRTGSSGANVLTFGAGSRLTVL.

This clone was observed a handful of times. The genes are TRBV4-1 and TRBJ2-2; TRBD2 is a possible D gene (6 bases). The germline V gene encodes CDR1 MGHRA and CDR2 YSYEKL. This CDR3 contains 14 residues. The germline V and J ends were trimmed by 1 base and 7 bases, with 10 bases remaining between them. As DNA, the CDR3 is TGCGCCAGCAGCCAAGCGGGGGACGTCGGGGAGCTGTTTTTT. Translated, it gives CASSQAGDVGELFF.

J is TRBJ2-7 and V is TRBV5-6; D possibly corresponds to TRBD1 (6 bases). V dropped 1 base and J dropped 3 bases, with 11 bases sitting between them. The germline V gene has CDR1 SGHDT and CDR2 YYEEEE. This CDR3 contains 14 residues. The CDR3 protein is CASSLSHRVYEQYF. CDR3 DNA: TGTGCCAGCAGCTTGTCGCACAGGGTCTACGAGCAGTACTTC.

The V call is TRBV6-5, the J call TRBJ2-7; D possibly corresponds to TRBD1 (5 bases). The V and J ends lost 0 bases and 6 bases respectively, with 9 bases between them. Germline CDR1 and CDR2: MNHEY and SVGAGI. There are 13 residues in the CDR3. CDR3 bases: TGTGCCAGCAGTTACTCGAGCAGGGCCGAGCAGTACTTC. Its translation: CASSYSSRAEQYF.

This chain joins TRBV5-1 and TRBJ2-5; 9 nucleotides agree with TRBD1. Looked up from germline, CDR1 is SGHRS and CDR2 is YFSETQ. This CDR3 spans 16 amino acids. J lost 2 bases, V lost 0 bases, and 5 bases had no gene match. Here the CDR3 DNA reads TGCGCCAGCAGCTTGGCCCTGGGACAGGGACAAGAGACCCAGTACTTC. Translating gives CASSLALGQGQETQYF.

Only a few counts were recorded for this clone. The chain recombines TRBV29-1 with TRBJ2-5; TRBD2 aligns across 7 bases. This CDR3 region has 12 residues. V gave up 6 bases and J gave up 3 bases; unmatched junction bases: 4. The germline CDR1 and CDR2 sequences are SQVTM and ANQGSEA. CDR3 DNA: TGCAGCGTCGCCGGGACTAAAGAGACCCAGTACTTC. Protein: CSVAGTKETQYF.

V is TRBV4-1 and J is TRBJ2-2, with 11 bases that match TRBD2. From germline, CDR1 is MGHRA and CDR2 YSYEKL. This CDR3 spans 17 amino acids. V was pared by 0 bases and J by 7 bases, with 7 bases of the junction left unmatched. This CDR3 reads CASSQEIVLAGGGELFF. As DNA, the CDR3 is TGCGCCAGCAGCCAAGAAATTGTCCTAGCGGGGGGCGGGGAGCTGTTTTTT.

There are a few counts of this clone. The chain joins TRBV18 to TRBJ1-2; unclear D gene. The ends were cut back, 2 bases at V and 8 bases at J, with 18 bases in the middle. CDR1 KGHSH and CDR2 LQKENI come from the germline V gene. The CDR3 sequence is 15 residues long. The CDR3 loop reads CASSPEPLYPRGYTF. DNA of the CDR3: TGTGCCAGCTCACCAGAACCCCTTTATCCTAGGGGCTACACCTTC.

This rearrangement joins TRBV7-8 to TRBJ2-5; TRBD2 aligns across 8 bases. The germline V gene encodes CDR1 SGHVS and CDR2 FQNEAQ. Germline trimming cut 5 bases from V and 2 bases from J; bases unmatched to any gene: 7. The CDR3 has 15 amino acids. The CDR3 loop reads CASSPLGGEQETQYF. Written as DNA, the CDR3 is TGTGCCAGCAGCCCGCTCGGGGGGGAACAAGAGACCCAGTACTTC.

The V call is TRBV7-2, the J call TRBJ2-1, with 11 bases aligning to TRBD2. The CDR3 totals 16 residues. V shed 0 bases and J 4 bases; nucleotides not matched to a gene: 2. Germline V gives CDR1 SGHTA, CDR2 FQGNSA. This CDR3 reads CASSLALAGGYNEQFF. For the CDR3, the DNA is TGTGCCAGCAGCTTAGCCCTAGCGGGGGGTTACAATGAGCAGTTCTTC.

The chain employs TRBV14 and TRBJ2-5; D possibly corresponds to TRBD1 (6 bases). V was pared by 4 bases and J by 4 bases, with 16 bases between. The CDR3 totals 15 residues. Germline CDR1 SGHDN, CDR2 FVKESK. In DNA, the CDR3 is TGTGCCAGCAGCCGGGGAACAGGGTCTCGAGAGACCCAGTACTTC. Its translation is CASSRGTGSRETQYF.

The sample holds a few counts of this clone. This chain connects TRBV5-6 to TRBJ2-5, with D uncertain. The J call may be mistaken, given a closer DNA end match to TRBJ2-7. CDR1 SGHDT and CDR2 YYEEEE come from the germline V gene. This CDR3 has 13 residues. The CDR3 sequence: CASSRNQDYEQYF. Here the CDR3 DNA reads TGTGCCAGCAGTCGTAACCAGGACTACGAGCAGTACTTC.

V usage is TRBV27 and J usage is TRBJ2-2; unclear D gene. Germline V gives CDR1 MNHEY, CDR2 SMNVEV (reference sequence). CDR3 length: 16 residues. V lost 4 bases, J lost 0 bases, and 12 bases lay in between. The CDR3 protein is CASSSPLKSNTGELFF. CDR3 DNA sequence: TGTGCCAGCAGTTCCCCTCTAAAATCGAACACCGGGGAGCTGTTTTTT.

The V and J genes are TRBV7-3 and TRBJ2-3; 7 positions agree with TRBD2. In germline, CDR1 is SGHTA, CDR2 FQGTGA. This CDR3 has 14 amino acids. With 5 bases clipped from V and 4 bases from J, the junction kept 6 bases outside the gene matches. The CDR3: CASSQLGGADTQYF. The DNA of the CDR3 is TGTGCCAGCAGCCAATTGGGGGGGGCAGATACGCAGTATTTT.

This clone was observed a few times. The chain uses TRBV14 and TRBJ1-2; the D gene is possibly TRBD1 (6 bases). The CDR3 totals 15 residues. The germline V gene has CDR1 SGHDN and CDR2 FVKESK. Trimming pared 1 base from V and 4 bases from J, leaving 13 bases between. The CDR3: CASSQVRGLGYGYTF. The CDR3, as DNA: TGTGCCAGCAGCCAAGTGCGGGGGCTCGGCTATGGCTACACCTTC.

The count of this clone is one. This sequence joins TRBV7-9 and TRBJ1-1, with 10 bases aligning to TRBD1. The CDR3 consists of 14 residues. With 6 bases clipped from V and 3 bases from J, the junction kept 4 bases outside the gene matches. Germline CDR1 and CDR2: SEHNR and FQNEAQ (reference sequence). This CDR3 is CASSRQGADTEAFF. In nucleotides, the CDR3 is TGTGCCAGCAGTCGACAGGGGGCGGACACTGAAGCTTTCTTT.

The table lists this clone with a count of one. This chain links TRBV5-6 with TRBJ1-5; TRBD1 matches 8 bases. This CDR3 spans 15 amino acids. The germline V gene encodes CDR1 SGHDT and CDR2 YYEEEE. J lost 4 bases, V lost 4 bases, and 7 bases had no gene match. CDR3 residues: CASSVSGGSNQPQHF. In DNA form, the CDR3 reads TGTGCCAGCAGCGTCTCAGGGGGCTCGAATCAGCCCCAGCATTTT.

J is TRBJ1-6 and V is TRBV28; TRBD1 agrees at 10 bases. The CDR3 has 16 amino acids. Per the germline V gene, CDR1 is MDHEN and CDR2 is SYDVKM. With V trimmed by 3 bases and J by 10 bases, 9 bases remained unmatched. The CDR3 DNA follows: TGTGCCAGCAGTTTTCCCGGGACAGGGGATAGGTCACCCCTCCACTTT. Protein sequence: CASSFPGTGDRSPLHF.